A selection of T cell receptor beta chains follows, all from one sample in a study of shared clonotypes between healthy human individuals. Sequencing was performed with immunoSEQ multiplex PCR; in TCRdb, only in-frame clones are kept and a portion is missing. The data show millions of clones, 95% seen once. The sequencing sample was made of naive CD4+ T cells sorted from blood. These receptors all stem from a young man in good health. Both conserved end residues are part of each CDR3. D genes are given only for firm matches. Some rows mark clone size as missing; the rest say once, few, many or name a class of expanded clone.

clone size	V gene	J gene	D gene	CDR3 protein	CDR3 DNA
once	TRBV6-6	TRBJ1-1	NA	CASSYTAYTEAFF	TGTGCCAGCAGTTACACAGCGTACACTGAAGCTTTCTTT
NA	TRBV7-2	TRBJ1-2	TRBD1	CASSLVGQGSGGYTF	TGTGCCAGCAGCTTAGTGGGACAGGGGTCGGGAGGCTACACCTTC
NA	TRBV6-6	TRBJ2-5	NA	CASKRAGPETQYF	TGTGCCAGCAAGAGGGCGGGCCCGGAGACCCAGTACTTC
NA	TRBV5-5	TRBJ2-1	TRBD2	CASSWGTSEYNEQFF	TGTGCCAGCAGCTGGGGGACTAGCGAGTACAATGAGCAGTTCTTC
NA	TRBV19	TRBJ2-3	NA	CASTHTSTDTQYF	TGTGCCAGTACCCACACTAGCACAGATACGCAGTATTTT
many	TRBV18	TRBJ2-7	NA	CASSPPGQPYEQYF	TGTGCCAGCTCACCACCGGGACAACCCTACGAGCAGTACTTC
NA	TRBV6-6	TRBJ2-6	TRBD1	CAGTGGSGANVLTF	TGTGCCGGGACAGGGGGCTCTGGGGCCAACGTCCTGACTTTC
NA	TRBV10-1	TRBJ1-6	TRBD1	CASSKDRPDSPLHF	TGCGCCAGCAGCAAGGACAGGCCCGATTCACCCCTCCACTTT
NA	TRBV10-3	TRBJ1-3	NA	CAISDGLASSGNTIYF	TGTGCCATCAGTGACGGGTTGGCGAGCTCTGGAAACACCATATATTTT
NA	TRBV5-1	TRBJ2-1	NA	CASSFRYNEQFF	TGCGCCAGCAGCTTCCGTTACAATGAGCAGTTCTTC
NA	TRBV7-9	TRBJ1-2	TRBD1	CASSFSGTVYGYTF	TGTGCCAGCAGCTTCTCCGGGACAGTCTATGGCTACACCTTC
NA	TRBV20-1	TRBJ2-5	NA	CSAEAQETQYF	TGCAGTGCTGAGGCTCAAGAGACCCAGTACTTC
NA	TRBV5-5	TRBJ2-3	NA	CASSRSGTSTDTQYF	TGTGCCAGCAGCCGTAGTGGGACGAGCACAGATACGCAGTATTTT
NA	TRBV7-9	TRBJ2-5	NA	CASSPGPLNQETQYF	TGTGCCAGCAGCCCGGGTCCCCTCAACCAAGAGACCCAGTACTTC
NA	TRBV4-1	TRBJ2-4	NA	CASSQERGQAKNIQYF	TGCGCCAGCAGCCAAGAAAGGGGCCAGGCCAAAAACATTCAGTACTTC
NA	TRBV28	TRBJ2-7	TRBD1	CASSHRQGIVLGGEQYF	TGTGCCAGCAGTCACCGACAGGGAATTGTTTTAGGAGGCGAGCAGTACTTC